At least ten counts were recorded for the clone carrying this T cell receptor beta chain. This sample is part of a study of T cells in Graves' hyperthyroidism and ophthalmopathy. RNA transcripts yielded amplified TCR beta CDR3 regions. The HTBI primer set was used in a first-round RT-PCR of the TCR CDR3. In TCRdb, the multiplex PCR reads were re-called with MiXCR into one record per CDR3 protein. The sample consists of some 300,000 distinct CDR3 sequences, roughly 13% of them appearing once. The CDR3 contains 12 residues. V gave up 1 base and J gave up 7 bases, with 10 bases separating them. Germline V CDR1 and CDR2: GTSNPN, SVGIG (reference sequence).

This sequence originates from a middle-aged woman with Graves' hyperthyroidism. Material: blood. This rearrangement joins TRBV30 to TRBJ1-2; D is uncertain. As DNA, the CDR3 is TGTGCCTGGAGTGGGACCGTAGGTGGCTACACCTTC. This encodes CAWSGTVGGYTF. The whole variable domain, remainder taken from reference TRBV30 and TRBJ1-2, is SQTIHQWPATLVQPVGSPLSLECTVEGTSNPNLYWYRQAAGRGLQLLFYSVGIGQISSEVPQNLSASRPQDRQFILSSKKLLLSDSGFYLCAWSGTVGGYTFGSGTRLTVV.